Listed here are 27 T cell receptor beta chains from one sample, sequenced in a study of cytomegalovirus exposure and HLA in healthy donors. Method: immunoSEQ multiplex PCR; TCRdb's copy keeps in-frame clones and lacks some. This sample has fewer than 150,000 clones, with about nine tenths found just once. What was sequenced was PBMCs. Source of these receptors: a man under 40 in good health and CMV-seronegative.

V is TRBV5-4 and J is TRBJ2-7; TRBD1 agrees at 8 bases. The J segment lost 3 bases and the V segment lost 4 bases, leaving 12 bases of the junction unmatched. Germline V gene sequence: CDR1 SGHNT, CDR2 YYREEE (reference sequence). The length of the CDR3 is 16 residues. As DNA, the CDR3 is TGTGCCAGCAGCCCCCCCCAACTAGGACAGGGCTACGAGCAGTACTTC. Its protein product is CASSPPQLGQGYEQYF.

The chain is built from TRBV4-1 and TRBJ2-7; 10 bases are shared with TRBD1. The CDR3 loop spans 14 amino acids. With V trimmed by 4 bases and J by 0 bases, 0 bases remained unmatched. Germline lookup yields CDR1 MGHRA and CDR2 YSYEKL. The CDR3 sequence: CASSRTGGSYEQYF. In DNA form, the CDR3 reads TGCGCCAGCAGCCGGACAGGGGGCTCCTACGAGCAGTACTTC.

This chain joins TRBV7-3 and TRBJ2-7, with 14 bases fitting TRBD2. The CDR3 sequence is 14 residues long. The ends lost 5 bases at V and 6 bases at J; junction bases unmatched: 3. Germline loops: CDR1 SGHTA, CDR2 FQGTGA. Here the CDR3 reads CASSVGTSGSEQYF. The CDR3, as DNA: TGTGCCAGCAGCGTCGGGACTAGCGGGAGCGAGCAGTACTTC.

The chain employs TRBV2 and TRBJ1-1, with D maybe TRBD1 (5 bases). This CDR3 comprises 14 residues. CDR1 SNHLY and CDR2 FYNNEI come from the germline V gene. The germline V and J ends were trimmed by 8 bases and 4 bases, with 17 bases remaining between them. The CDR3 DNA sequence: TGTGCCAGCCGTTTAAGGGGAAGGTCCACTGAAGCTTTCTTT. Encoded protein: CASRLRGRSTEAFF.

To note about this clone: Other DNA sequences from this sample encode an identical CDR3 as well. The V and J genes are TRBV5-1 and TRBJ2-5, with 8 bases aligning to TRBD1. V trimming: 5 bases; J trimming: 5 bases; junction bases outside the gene matches: 5. This CDR3 is built from 13 residues. Germline V gives CDR1 SGHRS, CDR2 YFSETQ. CDR3 sequence reads: CASSPGGGETQYF. The DNA for the CDR3 is TGCGCCAGCAGTCCAGGGGGCGGGGAGACCCAGTACTTC. The entire variable domain, with the rest obtained from reference TRBV5-1 and TRBJ2-5, is as follows: KAGVTQTPRYLIKTRGQQVTLSCSPISGHRSVSWYQQTPGQGLQFLFEYFSETQRNKGNFPGRFSGRQFSNSRSEMNVSTLELGDSALYLCASSPGGGETQYFGPGTRLLVL.

The chain links TRBV6-5 to TRBJ2-1, with D hard to call. The V end lost 2 bases, the J end lost 8 bases, and 7 bases lay between the germline ends. Germline assignment: CDR1 MNHEY and CDR2 SVGAGI. The CDR3 totals 12 residues. The DNA of the CDR3 is TGTGCCAGCAGTTACGACGGAGATGAGCAGTTCTTC. This encodes CASSYDGDEQFF.

The rearrangement uses TRBV5-6 and TRBJ1-2, with D possibly being TRBD1 (6 bases). The CDR3 sequence is 15 residues long. The V end lost 3 bases, the J end lost 1 base, and 13 bases lay between the germline ends. Per the germline V gene, CDR1 is SGHDT and CDR2 is YYEEEE. The CDR3 reads CASSSEGGNNYGYTF. For the CDR3, the DNA is TGTGCCAGCAGCTCAGAGGGGGGGAATAACTATGGCTACACCTTC. Together with reference TRBV5-6 and TRBJ1-2, the CDR3 gives the full variable domain: DAGVTQSPTHLIKTRGQQVTLRCSPKSGHDTVSWYQQALGQGPQFIFQYYEEEERQRGNFPDRFSGHQFPNYSSELNVNALLLGDSALYLCASSSEGGNNYGYTFGSGTRLTVV.

V usage is TRBV7-3 and J usage is TRBJ2-1; 11 nucleotides align to TRBD2. J lost 3 bases, V lost 5 bases, and 6 bases had no gene match. The CDR3 is 16 amino acids. Germline values: CDR1 SGHTA, CDR2 FQGTGA. The CDR3 here is CASSKLAGVGYNEQFF. The CDR3 DNA sequence: TGTGCCAGCAGCAAACTAGCGGGAGTTGGCTACAATGAGCAGTTCTTC.

The V gene is TRBV5-1, the J gene TRBJ1-2; 7 nucleotides agree with TRBD1. Germline V lookup: CDR1 SGHRS, CDR2 YFSETQ. CDR3 length: 14 residues. With 2 bases clipped from V and 5 bases from J, the junction kept 6 bases outside the gene matches. The CDR3 DNA sequence: TGCGCCAGCAGCTTTGGACAGGCCCTTTATGGCTACACCTTC. This codes for CASSFGQALYGYTF.

The rearrangement uses TRBV11-2 and TRBJ2-2, with 7 bases identical to TRBD2. The V and J ends lost 7 bases and 3 bases, in that order; junction bases with no gene match: 8. The germline V gene encodes CDR1 SGHAT and CDR2 FQNNGV. The CDR3 contains 15 residues. This CDR3 reads CASNRAGRDTGELFF. As DNA, the CDR3 is TGTGCCAGCAATCGGGCAGGGAGGGACACCGGGGAGCTGTTTTTT. Filled out from reference TRBV11-2 and TRBJ2-2, the complete variable domain reads EAGVAQSPRYKIIEKRQSVAFWCNPISGHATLYWYQQILGQGPKLLIQFQNNGVVDDSQLPKDRFSAERLKGVDSTLKIQPAKLEDSAVYLCASNRAGRDTGELFFGEGSRLTVL.

This clone has more than one count but fewer than ten. The V and J genes are TRBV6-4 and TRBJ2-2; 11 bases map to TRBD2. Germline lookup yields CDR1 MRHNA and CDR2 SNTAGT. The CDR3 has 15 residues. V was clipped by 7 bases and J by 6 bases; unmatched bases: 7. The chain's CDR3 is CASTELAGEAGELFF. The CDR3 DNA sequence: TGTGCCAGCACCGAACTAGCGGGAGAGGCCGGGGAGCTGTTTTTT.

The chain couples TRBV5-1 to TRBJ1-1, with 9 bases aligning to TRBD1. V gave up 2 bases and J gave up 5 bases; unmatched junction bases: 7. There are 15 residues in the CDR3. The germline gives CDR1 SGHRS, CDR2 YFSETQ. The CDR3 here is CASSFPGQGGTEAFF. CDR3 coding DNA: TGCGCCAGCAGCTTCCCGGGACAGGGAGGTACTGAAGCTTTCTTT. The variable domain in full, with the rest retrieved from reference TRBV5-1 and TRBJ1-1, is KAGVTQTPRYLIKTRGQQVTLSCSPISGHRSVSWYQQTPGQGLQFLFEYFSETQRNKGNFPGRFSGRQFSNSRSEMNVSTLELGDSALYLCASSFPGQGGTEAFFGQGTRLTVV.

J is TRBJ2-2 and V is TRBV7-2; D is undetermined. V dropped 5 bases and J dropped 8 bases, with 15 bases sitting between them. The V gene's germline CDR1 is SGHTA and CDR2 FQGNSA. The CDR3 runs 14 residues. The CDR3, as DNA: TGTGCCAGCAGCCCTGGAGACGGAACTGGGGAGCTGTTTTTT. It specifies CASSPGDGTGELFF.

The gene calls are TRBV7-2 and TRBJ1-1; TRBD1 matches 8 bases. In germline, CDR1 is SGHTA, CDR2 FQGNSA. V shed 2 bases, J shed 7 bases, and the junction held 9 bases outside the gene matches. This CDR3 is 15 amino acids long. This chain's CDR3 is CASSLSTGGAFEAFF. In DNA form, the CDR3 reads TGTGCCAGCAGCTTATCAACAGGGGGTGCATTTGAAGCTTTCTTT.

The chain couples TRBV19 to TRBJ1-1; no definite D call. The CDR3 spans 13 residues. Germline CDR1 reads LNHDA; CDR2 reads SQIVND (reference sequence). The germline V and J ends were trimmed by 7 bases and 5 bases, with 14 bases remaining between them. The CDR3: CASNWARSTEAFF. The CDR3 region has the DNA TGTGCCAGTAACTGGGCCCGCTCAACTGAAGCTTTCTTT.

The chain employs TRBV19 and TRBJ2-7; possibly TRBD2 for D (5 bases). The germline V gene encodes CDR1 LNHDA and CDR2 SQIVND (reference sequence). CDR3 size: 13 residues. Trimming left V 5 bases short and J 3 bases short, with 11 bases between. CDR3 sequence (DNA): TGTGCCAGTAGTCCTCGGGGAAGCTACGAGCAGTACTTC. Encoded protein: CASSPRGSYEQYF.

This rearrangement joins TRBV7-2 to TRBJ2-1, with 11 bases aligning to TRBD1. Germline trimming cut 6 bases from V and 8 bases from J; bases unmatched to any gene: 6. CDR1 and CDR2 from the germline V gene are SGHTA and FQGNSA. This CDR3 is built from 14 residues. The CDR3 region has the DNA TGTGCCAGCAGGGACAGGGGGCCCACGGATGAGCAGTTCTTC. It encodes CASRDRGPTDEQFF.

The chain carries TRBV2 and TRBJ2-7; 11 bases map to TRBD1. Germline trimming cut 5 bases from V and 6 bases from J; bases unmatched to any gene: 6. Germline lookup yields CDR1 SNHLY and CDR2 FYNNEI. The CDR3 runs 14 residues. The CDR3 DNA sequence: TGTGCCAGCAGTCACCCGGGACAGGGGGTCGAGCAGTACTTC. It encodes CASSHPGQGVEQYF. The full variable domain, rest sourced from reference TRBV2 and TRBJ2-7, is EPEVTQTPSHQVTQMGQEVILRCVPISNHLYFYWYRQILGQKVEFLVSFYNNEISEKSEIFDDQFSVERPDGSNFTLKIRSTKLEDSAMYFCASSHPGQGVEQYFGPGTRLTVT.

The V and J genes are TRBV9 and TRBJ1-1; 8 nucleotides line up with TRBD1. From germline, CDR1 is SGDLS and CDR2 YYNGEE. This CDR3 is built from 14 residues. V shed 4 bases and J 2 bases; nucleotides not matched to a gene: 4. The CDR3 nucleotides read TGTGCCAGCAGCTCGACAGGGGCTAACACTGAAGCTTTCTTT. This codes for CASSSTGANTEAFF.

This sequence joins TRBV18 and TRBJ2-1, with a weak D call TRBD1 (5 bases). CDR3 length: 16 residues. Germline lookup yields CDR1 KGHSH and CDR2 LQKENI. Trimming took off 2 bases at V and 1 base at J, with 12 bases between the two ends. The CDR3 here is CASSPSLGLSYNEQFF. The CDR3 coding sequence is TGTGCCAGCTCACCAAGTTTGGGGCTGTCCTACAATGAGCAGTTCTTC.

The gene calls are TRBV10-2 and TRBJ1-4, with D tentatively TRBD1 (5 bases). Trimming left V 8 bases short and J 14 bases short, with 15 bases between. This CDR3 region has 11 residues. Germline V gives CDR1 WSHSY, CDR2 SAAADI. The CDR3 loop is CASLGAVGLFF. CDR3 DNA: TGCGCCAGCCTAGGGGCCGTGGGGCTGTTTTTT.

The chain uses TRBV6-4 and TRBJ2-3, with 12 positions matching TRBD2. CDR1 is MRHNA, CDR2 SNTAGT, per germline. Trimming at V came to 3 bases and at J to 4 bases, leaving 2 bases not matched to a gene. The CDR3 is made up of 15 amino acids. Here the CDR3 reads CASSEASGRADTQYF. The CDR3 DNA follows: TGTGCCAGCAGTGAGGCTAGCGGGAGGGCAGATACGCAGTATTTT.

Here the CDR3 DNA reads TGTGCCAGTAGTTCCCCTGGGAGGGGCCTGAGCTCCTACGAGCAGTACTTC. This gives the protein CASSSPGRGLSSYEQYF. The rearrangement links TRBV19 to TRBJ2-7; 7 bases are a match to TRBD2. Germline assignment: CDR1 LNHDA and CDR2 SQIVND (reference sequence). The length of the CDR3 is 17 residues. V shed 5 bases and J 0 bases; nucleotides not matched to a gene: 13.

The CDR3 loop reads CASSETGTRFSGNTIYF. CDR3 DNA sequence: TGTGCCAGCAGCGAAACCGGGACAAGGTTTTCCGGAAACACCATATATTTT. The chain is built from TRBV2 and TRBJ1-3; possible D gene TRBD1, 6 bases. CDR1 SNHLY and CDR2 FYNNEI come from the germline V gene. The CDR3 consists of 17 residues. V was pared by 6 bases and J by 4 bases, with 22 bases between.

V usage is TRBV29-1 and J usage is TRBJ2-7; maybe TRBD1 (5 bases). The CDR3 runs 12 residues. The V gene lost 7 bases and the J gene lost 2 bases, with 12 bases spanning the gap. The germline V gene encodes CDR1 SQVTM and CDR2 ANQGSEA. CDR3 amino acids: CSAATGPYEQYF. Written as DNA, the CDR3 is TGCAGCGCCGCCACAGGTCCCTACGAGCAGTACTTC.

The gene calls are TRBV9 and TRBJ1-1; D remains unclear. This CDR3 is 14 amino acids long. Trimming left V 4 bases short and J 6 bases short, with 16 bases between. Per germline, CDR1 SGDLS and CDR2 YYNGEE. The CDR3 loop is CASSPRGQDPEAFF. The CDR3 DNA follows: TGTGCCAGCAGCCCTAGAGGGCAGGACCCTGAAGCTTTCTTT.

In the case of this clone: The identical CDR3 is also encoded by other nucleotide sequences in the sample. The V gene is TRBV5-1, the J gene TRBJ1-1; D may be TRBD1 (5 bases). Looked up from germline, CDR1 is SGHRS and CDR2 is YFSETQ. The CDR3 sequence is 14 residues long. Trimming shortened V by 1 base and J by 6 bases, and 13 bases separated the two germline ends. Here the CDR3 reads CASSLFGGEAEAFF. The CDR3 DNA follows: TGCGCCAGCAGCTTGTTTGGGGGGGAGGCTGAAGCTTTCTTT.